These T cell receptor beta chains were read from a single sample in a study of cytomegalovirus exposure and HLA in healthy donors. Assay: immunoSEQ multiplex PCR; the TCRdb copy retains only in-frame clones and omits some. The data hold 150,000 to 200,000 clones, with 84% observed a single time. The sample comprised PBMCs. These receptors all come from a man aged 18-30 years in good health and CMV-seronegative. Both conserved end residues are part of each CDR3. Each record gives: V gene, D gene, J gene, clone size, CDR3 DNA, CDR3 protein. D genes are given only for firm matches. Clone size appears in some rows only: once, few, many, or a class for an expanded clone.

>TRBV29-1|NA|TRBJ1-5|NA
TGCAGCGTTGGCAGGGGAGTCGATCAGCCCCAGCATTTT
CSVGRGVDQPQHF
>TRBV27|NA|TRBJ1-2|NA
TGTGCCAGCAGTTGGGGTCCAGGGGCCTGGGGCTACACCTTC
CASSWGPGAWGYTF
>TRBV28|NA|TRBJ2-2|NA
TGTGCCAGCAGTTTACTGGCCGGGTTACGCGGGAACACCGGGGAGCTGTTTTTT
CASSLLAGLRGNTGELFF
>TRBV7-9|TRBD1|TRBJ1-1|once
TGTGCCGGCACCACCACAGGGGCTGAAGCTTTCTTT
CAGTTTGAEAFF
>TRBV11-1|TRBD1|TRBJ2-3|NA
TGTGCCAGCAGCTTAGTCGACGGACAGGGGAGTAATACGCAGTATTTT
CASSLVDGQGSNTQYF
>TRBV28|NA|TRBJ2-7|NA
TGTGCCAGCAGTTGGCCTCGACAGAGTTACAACGAGCAGTACTTC
CASSWPRQSYNEQYF
>TRBV2|NA|TRBJ1-2|NA
TGTGCCAGCAGTCCCATACTAACGGCCTATGGCTACACCTTC
CASSPILTAYGYTF
>TRBV30|TRBD2|TRBJ2-1|once
TGTGCCCTCCGGGCTAGCGGGAGGAATCAGTTCTTC
CALRASGRNQFF
>TRBV6-6|NA|TRBJ2-7|NA
TGTGCCAGCAGTTACTCGTCATACGAGCAGTACTTC
CASSYSSYEQYF
>TRBV7-9|TRBD1|TRBJ2-1|NA
TGTGCCAGCAGTTCCCCGGGACAGGGGAGCTCCTACAATGAGCAGTTCTTC
CASSSPGQGSSYNEQFF
>TRBV5-8|NA|TRBJ2-1|NA
TGTGCCAGCAGCCCTCTTGGGGCCTCATACAATGAGCAGTTCTTC
CASSPLGASYNEQFF
>TRBV7-8|NA|TRBJ1-1|NA
TGTGCCAGCAGCTTAGATAGTCACGCGGGAGCTTTCTTT
CASSLDSHAGAFF
>TRBV5-1|TRBD1|TRBJ1-2|NA
TGCGCCAGCAGCCGCGCCGCCGGGACAGAGTATGGCTACACCTTC
CASSRAAGTEYGYTF
>TRBV5-6|NA|TRBJ1-5|few
TGTGCCAGCAGCTTGGGACAGAATCAGCCCCAGCATTTT
CASSLGQNQPQHF
>TRBV2|TRBD1|TRBJ2-1|NA
TGTGCCAGCAAATCCGGGACAGGGCTCTACAATGAGCAGTTCTTC
CASKSGTGLYNEQFF
>TRBV6-6|NA|TRBJ2-2|NA
TGTGCCAGCCAACAGGACACCGGGGAGCTGTTTTTT
CASQQDTGELFF
>TRBV10-3|TRBD2|TRBJ2-2|NA
TGTGCCATCAGTGTTGGCGGGAGGAAGTCCGGGGAGCTGTTTTTT
CAISVGGRKSGELFF
>TRBV13|NA|TRBJ1-2|NA
TGTGCCAGCACCACTAGTCGGGGGTATGGCTACACCTTC
CASTTSRGYGYTF
>TRBV10-3|TRBD2|TRBJ2-7|few
TGTGCCATCAGTGTCCCGGGACTAGAGGGCTACGAGCAGTACTTC
CAISVPGLEGYEQYF
>TRBV5-1|NA|TRBJ1-3|NA
TGCGCCAGCAGCCTCGGGGGTTCGGCAAACACCATATATTTT
CASSLGGSANTIYF
>TRBV30|TRBD1|TRBJ2-5|NA
TGTGCCTGGAGTGCCAGGGGGCTCAGCGAGACCCAGTACTTC
CAWSARGLSETQYF
>TRBV4-1|NA|TRBJ1-4|NA
TGCGCCAGCAGCCGCATCACCGGGACATTTTCTGGACTGTTTTTT
CASSRITGTFSGLFF
>TRBV19|TRBD2|TRBJ2-1|NA
TGTGCCAGTAGTATACTAGCGGGGACTGCTGGGAATGAGCAGTTCTTC
CASSILAGTAGNEQFF
>TRBV27|NA|TRBJ1-4|NA
TGTGCCAGCACCCACGCGGGAGGGGGAAATGAAAAACTGTTTTTT
CASTHAGGGNEKLFF
>TRBV4-1|NA|TRBJ2-7|once
TGCGCCAGCAGCCAACGGGACTTTGCCTACGAGCAGTACTTC
CASSQRDFAYEQYF
>TRBV27|NA|TRBJ2-7|NA
TGTGCCAGCAGTTTATCGACACGTACCTACGAGCAGTACTTC
CASSLSTRTYEQYF
>TRBV15|TRBD1|TRBJ2-7|NA
TGTGCCACCAGCCTCGCCGGGACAGGGGTGGGCGAGCAGTACTTC
CATSLAGTGVGEQYF
>TRBV5-4|TRBD1|TRBJ2-6|NA
TGTGCCAGCAGCATGGGACAGGGGGCCCGCTCTGGGGCCAACGTCCTGACTTTC
CASSMGQGARSGANVLTF
>TRBV9|NA|TRBJ1-6|NA
TGTGCCAGCAGCGTAATCAAGGGAGCGGACTCACCCCTCCACTTT
CASSVIKGADSPLHF
>TRBV6-1|NA|TRBJ1-2|NA
TGTGCCAGCAGTGAAGCGGCAGGGCCCTTCTATGGCTACACCTTC
CASSEAAGPFYGYTF
>TRBV27|NA|TRBJ2-7|NA
TGTGCCAGCAGCCTCTCCTTCGGCTCCTACGAGCAGTACTTC
CASSLSFGSYEQYF
>TRBV5-1|TRBD2|TRBJ2-5|once
TGCGCCAGCAGCCTGGGGACTAGCGGGGGGGCCTTGGAGACCCAGTACTTC
CASSLGTSGGALETQYF
>TRBV7-3|NA|TRBJ1-2|once
TGTGCCAGCAGCGAAACAGGGTTCTCCTCCTATGGCTACACCTTC
CASSETGFSSYGYTF
>TRBV27|NA|TRBJ2-7|NA
TGTGCCAGCAGTTCGCAACAGGGTTACGAGCAGTACTTC
CASSSQQGYEQYF
>TRBV10-1|NA|TRBJ2-5|NA
TGCGCCGTGAAAGTGGGAGAAGAGACCCAGTACTTC
CAVKVGEETQYF
>TRBV5-4|TRBD2|TRBJ2-3|NA
TGCGCCAGCAGCCCGACTAGCGGGGGGCAAGGTACGCAGTATTTT
CASSPTSGGQGTQYF
>TRBV4-1|TRBD1|TRBJ2-3|NA
TGCGCCAGCAGCCATCCGGGACAGCCGGATACGCAGTATTTT
CASSHPGQPDTQYF
>TRBV6-5|NA|TRBJ1-2|NA
TGTGCCAGCAGTAACAGCTATGGCTACACCTTC
CASSNSYGYTF
>TRBV10-3|NA|TRBJ2-3|NA
TGTGCCATCACCGGGGTATCCACAGATACGCAGTATTTT
CAITGVSTDTQYF
>TRBV30|TRBD1|TRBJ2-7|NA
TGTGCCTGGAGTCCTATAGGGACAGTAAAATACGAGCAGTACTTC
CAWSPIGTVKYEQYF
>TRBV6-6|TRBD2|TRBJ2-1|NA
TGTGCCAGCAGTTTCGTACTAGCGGAAAGTAATGAGCAGTTCTTC
CASSFVLAESNEQFF
>TRBV27|NA|TRBJ2-7|NA
TGTGCCAGCAGTTTATTTCCAGACAGAGACTTAACCTACGAGCAGTACTTC
CASSLFPDRDLTYEQYF
>TRBV28|NA|TRBJ2-7|NA
TGTGCCGATCCGGGATGTAAGATCTCCTACGAGCAGTACTTC
CADPGCKISYEQYF
>TRBV7-8|TRBD1|TRBJ2-7|NA
TGTGCCAGCAGCTTTTACAGGGGAGAACTCTACGAGCAGTACTTC
CASSFYRGELYEQYF
>TRBV18|TRBD2|TRBJ2-7|NA
TGTGCCAGCTCACCGCGATTAGCGGGAGAGCTCTACGAGCAGTACTTC
CASSPRLAGELYEQYF
>TRBV5-1|TRBD2|TRBJ2-7|NA
TGCGCCAGCAGCTCGCGCCGGGACTACTCCTACGAGCAGTACTTC
CASSSRRDYSYEQYF
>TRBV11-2|TRBD1|TRBJ1-2|NA
TGTGCCAGCAGCCGAACAGGGGGAGCTAACTATGGCTACACCTTC
CASSRTGGANYGYTF
>TRBV7-3|NA|TRBJ1-1|NA
TGTGCCAGCAGCTTAACGGCAAACACTGAAGCTTTCTTT
CASSLTANTEAFF
>TRBV18|TRBD2|TRBJ2-3|NA
TGTGCCAGCTCAGCAATAGCGGGAGTCGTTTCAGATACGCAGTATTTT
CASSAIAGVVSDTQYF
>TRBV25-1|NA|TRBJ2-5|NA
TGTGCCAGCAGTGATCCCGGGACAACAGAAGAGACCCAGTACTTC
CASSDPGTTEETQYF
>TRBV27|TRBD1|TRBJ2-5|NA
TGTGCCAGCAGTACGGGACAGGGAAGGCAAGAGACCCAGTACTTC
CASSTGQGRQETQYF
>TRBV5-6|TRBD2|TRBJ2-3|NA
TGTGCCAGCAGCTTACGGGGGGGACTCGCGATCACAGATACGCAGTATTTT
CASSLRGGLAITDTQYF
>TRBV19|NA|TRBJ2-1|few
TGTGCCAGTAGTATAGCACAGAGCTCCTACAATGAGCAGTTCTTC
CASSIAQSSYNEQFF
>TRBV11-2|NA|TRBJ1-4|NA
TGTGCCAGCAACAGGGATCCTAGTGAAAAACTGTTTTTT
CASNRDPSEKLFF
>TRBV30|NA|TRBJ1-3|NA
TGTGCCTGGAGTGTACGATCCGGGAGCTCTGGAAACACCATATATTTT
CAWSVRSGSSGNTIYF
>TRBV2|NA|TRBJ2-1|NA
TGTGCCAGCAGTGAATTCAGGGGAGAGTACAATGAGCAGTTCTTC
CASSEFRGEYNEQFF